This T cell receptor (beta chain) comes out of a study of cytomegalovirus exposure and HLA in healthy donors. Whole-study results and caveats: Sequencing probably produced one cluster of sequence variants that were highly shared.

Germline V gene lookup returns CDR1 SGHRS and CDR2 YFSETQ. V gave up 6 bases and J gave up 1 base; unmatched junction bases: 3. The CDR3 totals 13 residues. Amplification used 60 Vbeta primers and 13 Jbeta primers. Some clones are missing from TCRdb's copy, which holds only in-frame ones; the method was immunoSEQ multiplex PCR. The data contain about 130,000 clones, around 80% of them seen just once; the ten biggest clones take up 2% to 2.5%. This clone was counted only a few times. The antigen remains unidentified. Sequenced material: PBMCs. The chain couples TRBV5-1 to TRBJ2-5, with 7 positions matching TRBD2. The origin of this receptor is a young man in good health and CMV-seronegative. The CDR3 region has the DNA TGCGCCAGCAATTCGGGAGGCCAAGAGACCCAGTACTTC. This translates into CASNSGGQETQYF.